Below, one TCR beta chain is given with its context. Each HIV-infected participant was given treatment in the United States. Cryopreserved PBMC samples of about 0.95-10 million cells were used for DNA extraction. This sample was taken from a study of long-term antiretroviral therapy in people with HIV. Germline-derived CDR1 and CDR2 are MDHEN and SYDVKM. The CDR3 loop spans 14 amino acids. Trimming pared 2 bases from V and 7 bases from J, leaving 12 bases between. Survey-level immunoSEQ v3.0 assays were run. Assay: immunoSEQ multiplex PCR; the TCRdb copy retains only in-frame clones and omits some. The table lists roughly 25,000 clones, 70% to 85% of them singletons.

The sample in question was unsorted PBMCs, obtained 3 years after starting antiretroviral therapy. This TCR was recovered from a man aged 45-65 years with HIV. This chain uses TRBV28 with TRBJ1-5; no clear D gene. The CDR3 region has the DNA TGTGCCAGCAGTTTAGGCGGTCCCAGGCAGCCCCAGCATTTT. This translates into CASSLGGPRQPQHF.